The 21 T cell receptor beta chains presented below share a single source sample, sequenced in a study of siplizumab effects on memory and regulatory T cells. Here immunoSEQ multiplex PCR was the method, and the copy in TCRdb shows in-frame clones only, minus some. The data contain tens of thousands of clones, nearly 95% of them seen just once; the ten biggest clones take up roughly 0.29%. Sequencing used non-Treg CD4+ T cells sorted from blood. These TCRs come from a human donor in good health.

The V gene is TRBV5-6, the J gene TRBJ2-3; the D call may be TRBD1 or TRBD2 (5 bases each). Looked up from germline, CDR1 is SGHDT and CDR2 is YYEEEE. Trimming left V 0 bases short and J 1 base short, with 6 bases between. There are 14 residues in the CDR3. The CDR3 is CASSLAGRTDTQYF. CDR3 DNA: TGTGCCAGCAGCTTGGCGGGGCGCACAGATACGCAGTATTTT. Full variable domain (remainder filled in from reference TRBV5-6 and TRBJ2-3): DAGVTQSPTHLIKTRGQQVTLRCSPKSGHDTVSWYQQALGQGPQFIFQYYEEEERQRGNFPDRFSGHQFPNYSSELNVNALLLGDSALYLCASSLAGRTDTQYFGPGTRLTVL.

The chain has TRBV10-3 and TRBJ1-1, with D perhaps matching TRBD1 (6 bases). CDR3 length: 15 amino acids. The V gene's germline CDR1 is ENHRY and CDR2 SYGVKD. V was pared by 6 bases and J by 1 base, with 15 bases between. CDR3 loop: CAIRLEGVRNTEAFF. The CDR3 nucleotides read TGTGCCATCAGGTTGGAGGGGGTAAGGAACACTGAAGCTTTCTTT.

The rearrangement joins TRBV27 to TRBJ2-1; 9 bases are a match to TRBD2. V dropped 3 bases and J dropped 6; count of bases not matched to a gene: 12. The CDR3 runs to 17 residues. Germline-derived CDR1 and CDR2 are MNHEY and SMNVEV (reference sequence). This CDR3 is CASSFALRGGGANEQFF. In nucleotides, the CDR3 is TGTGCCAGCAGTTTCGCTCTCAGGGGCGGGGGGGCCAATGAGCAGTTCTTC.

The CDR3 DNA sequence: TGCGCCAGCAGCCAACCTCGGACAGGGCTACTCACCCAGTACTTC. As protein: CASSQPRTGLLTQYF. The chain couples TRBV4-1 to TRBJ2-5, with 8 bases that match TRBD1. With 2 bases clipped from V and 8 bases from J, the junction kept 10 bases outside the gene matches. Germline loops: CDR1 MGHRA, CDR2 YSYEKL. This CDR3 is built from 15 residues.

The chain recombines TRBV2 with TRBJ1-1; the D is unclear. V lost 2 bases, J lost 4 bases, and 11 bases lay in between. CDR1 SNHLY and CDR2 FYNNEI come from the germline V gene. This CDR3 region has 14 residues. CDR3 residues: CASSERVVTTEAFF. CDR3 nucleotide sequence: TGTGCCAGCAGTGAACGGGTCGTTACCACTGAAGCTTTCTTT.

The rearrangement uses TRBV15 and TRBJ1-2, with D possibly matching TRBD1 (5 bases). In germline, CDR1 is LNHNV, CDR2 YYDKDF (reference sequence). This CDR3 has 13 amino acids. Trimming left V 3 bases short and J 6 bases short, with 11 bases between. CDR3 amino acids: CATSRGTEDGYTF. The CDR3, as DNA: TGTGCCACCAGCAGGGGGACGGAGGATGGCTACACCTTC.

The chain carries TRBV5-1 and TRBJ2-2; 7 bases map to TRBD1. J was trimmed by 5 bases and V by 4 bases; bases with no gene match: 8. This CDR3 comprises 15 residues. From germline, CDR1 is SGHRS and CDR2 YFSETQ. This chain's CDR3 is CASSTGQVRTGELFF. CDR3 coding DNA: TGCGCCAGCAGCACAGGACAGGTCCGAACCGGGGAGCTGTTTTTT. The full variable domain, in which reference TRBV5-1 and TRBJ2-2 provide the parts outside the CDR3, is KAGVTQTPRYLIKTRGQQVTLSCSPISGHRSVSWYQQTPGQGLQFLFEYFSETQRNKGNFPGRFSGRQFSNSRSEMNVSTLELGDSALYLCASSTGQVRTGELFFGEGSRLTVL.

The chain joins TRBV7-2 to TRBJ2-5; D uncertain. Germline CDR1 is SGHTA and CDR2 is FQGNSA. Trimming took off 2 bases at V and 5 bases at J, with 9 bases between the two ends. There are 13 residues in the CDR3. The CDR3 is CASSLLGLETQYF. The DNA for the CDR3 is TGTGCCAGCAGCTTATTGGGGTTGGAGACCCAGTACTTC.

J is TRBJ1-1 and V is TRBV11-3, with 8 bases lining up with TRBD1. Germline trimming cut 5 bases from V and 9 bases from J; bases unmatched to any gene: 8. Per the germline V gene, CDR1 is SGHNT and CDR2 is YENEEA. This CDR3 is 13 amino acids long. In DNA form, the CDR3 reads TGTGCCAGCAGCCCCAGGGGGCATATTAAAGCTTTCTTT. It yields the protein CASSPRGHIKAFF. Looking up the rest from reference TRBV11-3 and TRBJ1-1 gives the full variable domain: EAGVVQSPRYKIIEKKQPVAFWCNPISGHNTLYWYLQNLGQGPELLIRYENEEAVDDSQLPKDRFSAERLKGVDSTLKIQPAELGDSAVYLCASSPRGHIKAFFGQGTRLTVV.

The chain links TRBV4-1 to TRBJ1-5; 8 bases line up with TRBD1. Per germline, CDR1 MGHRA and CDR2 YSYEKL. The CDR3 loop spans 15 amino acids. Trimming at V came to 4 bases and at J to 7 bases, leaving 9 bases not matched to a gene. In DNA, the CDR3 is TGCGCCAGCAGCCCTCAACAGGGGGTGGAACAGCCCCAGCATTTT. This translates into CASSPQQGVEQPQHF.

The chain links TRBV9 to TRBJ1-1; D perhaps matches TRBD1 (5 bases). The germline V gene has CDR1 SGDLS and CDR2 YYNGEE. This CDR3 is 13 amino acids long. Deletions cut 4 bases from V and 6 bases from J, with 13 bases between. CDR3 coding DNA: TGTGCCAGCAGCCCCCACTGGGGGGCTGAAGCTTTCTTT. It encodes CASSPHWGAEAFF.

This clone was recorded once. V usage is TRBV19 and J usage is TRBJ2-6; D not resolved. The germline V gene has CDR1 LNHDA and CDR2 SQIVND (reference sequence). The CDR3 covers 16 residues. The V end was cut by 3 bases, the J end by 0 bases, with 9 bases between. Here the CDR3 reads CASSIVWSSGANVLTF. The DNA for the CDR3 is TGTGCCAGTAGTATTGTGTGGAGCTCTGGGGCCAACGTCCTGACTTTC.

V gene TRBV28 combines with J gene TRBJ1-5; a possible D gene is TRBD1 (5 bases). The CDR3 extends over 17 amino acids. The V gene lost 5 bases and the J gene lost 0 bases, with 17 bases spanning the gap. Germline values: CDR1 MDHEN, CDR2 SYDVKM. CDR3: CASSVLRQLYSNQPQHF. CDR3 nucleotide sequence: TGTGCCAGCAGTGTCTTAAGACAGCTATATAGCAATCAGCCCCAGCATTTT.

J is TRBJ1-5 and V is TRBV19; 7 nucleotides align to TRBD1. The length of the CDR3 is 15 residues. Germline CDR1 LNHDA, CDR2 SQIVND (reference sequence). Trimming at V came to 4 bases and at J to 7 bases, leaving 10 bases not matched to a gene. The CDR3 sequence: CASSKGQSLGQPQHF. The DNA of the CDR3 is TGTGCCAGTAGTAAGGGACAGTCCCTTGGGCAGCCCCAGCATTTT.

Only one count was recorded for this clone. The chain carries TRBV7-8 and TRBJ1-1; the match to TRBD1 covers 8 bases. The CDR3 has 16 residues. Germline CDR1 SGHVS, CDR2 FQNEAQ. Losses at the gene ends were 5 bases for V and 2 bases for J; bases not matched to a gene: 10. The CDR3 DNA sequence: TGTGCCAGCAGCCTCTCTAACAGGGGGATCAACACTGAAGCTTTCTTT. This sequence encodes CASSLSNRGINTEAFF.

V is TRBV9 and J is TRBJ2-1; 8 bases agree with TRBD2. This CDR3 has 13 residues. V shed 6 bases and J 9 bases; nucleotides not matched to a gene: 8. The germline V gene encodes CDR1 SGDLS and CDR2 YYNGEE. The CDR3 DNA reads as TGTGCCAGCAATCCGGGGGGGCTCAGTGAGCAGTTCTTC. Its protein is CASNPGGLSEQFF.

The chain joins TRBV5-1 to TRBJ1-3, with D possibly matching TRBD1 (5 bases). Germline V gene data show CDR1 as SGHRS and CDR2 as YFSETQ. V was pared by 0 bases and J by 0 bases, with 10 bases between. The CDR3 totals 16 residues. This CDR3 reads CASSLARGDSGNTIYF. CDR3 nucleotide sequence: TGCGCCAGCAGCTTGGCCCGGGGGGACTCTGGAAACACCATATATTTT.

The V gene is TRBV10-3, the J gene TRBJ2-3, with no clear D. The germline V gene encodes CDR1 ENHRY and CDR2 SYGVKD. CDR3 length: 12 amino acids. V shed 10 bases and J shed 1 base, with 9 bases lying between them. CDR3 sequence (DNA): TGTGCCACCGGGCCCCGCACAGATACGCAGTATTTT. Protein sequence: CATGPRTDTQYF.

The V gene is TRBV7-2, the J gene TRBJ2-1, with 7 bases lining up with TRBD2. Germline CDR1 reads SGHTA; CDR2 reads FQGNSA. The ends lost 0 bases at V and 4 bases at J; junction bases unmatched: 6. The CDR3 covers 16 residues. The CDR3 region is CASSLAPSGNYNEQFF. The DNA of the CDR3 is TGTGCCAGCAGCTTAGCACCCAGCGGGAATTACAATGAGCAGTTCTTC.

V gene TRBV4-1 combines with J gene TRBJ1-6; D gene unclear. Germline values: CDR1 MGHRA, CDR2 YSYEKL. This CDR3 contains 17 residues. V lost 0 bases, J lost 7 bases, and 16 bases lay in between. This CDR3 is CASSQEGGSFYNSPLHF. DNA of the CDR3: TGCGCCAGCAGCCAAGAAGGAGGTTCCTTCTACAATTCACCCCTCCACTTT.

The chain links TRBV5-1 to TRBJ2-2; 7 positions agree with TRBD2. Germline loops: CDR1 SGHRS, CDR2 YFSETQ. The trim removed 4 bases at V and 3 bases at J, leaving 0 bases unmatched. The CDR3 runs 13 residues. CDR3 sequence: CASSAGDTGELFF. The DNA for the CDR3 is TGCGCCAGCAGCGCGGGAGACACCGGGGAGCTGTTTTTT.